These 4 T cell receptor beta chains share one sample of origin, sequenced in a study of T cell clones after liver transplantation. Assay: immunoSEQ multiplex PCR; the TCRdb copy retains only in-frame clones and omits some. This table holds 55,000 to 75,000 clones, nearly 95% found once. The sample was CD4+ T cells from blood, taken about 27 months after liver transplant. The receptors derive from a human patient who received a liver transplant. Some T cells may be the graft donor's.

The chain has TRBV7-9 and TRBJ2-7; 9 bases are shared with TRBD1. Losses at the gene ends were 3 bases for V and 7 bases for J; bases not matched to a gene: 13. Germline CDR1 SEHNR, CDR2 FQNEAQ (reference sequence). CDR3 length: 16 amino acids. The CDR3, as DNA: TGTGCCAGCAGCTTTGGGGCGGACAGGGGAGCGCAAGAGCAGTACTTC. Protein product: CASSFGADRGAQEQYF.

The V and J genes are TRBV4-2 and TRBJ1-4; 7 bases line up with TRBD1. This CDR3 region has 17 residues. In germline, CDR1 is LGHNA, CDR2 YNFKEQ. Germline trimming cut 1 base from V and 4 bases from J; bases unmatched to any gene: 9. CDR3 bases: TGTGCCAGCAGCCAAGGACAGGGAAGGGAGATTAATGAAAAACTGTTTTTT. Translation gives CASSQGQGREINEKLFF.

V usage is TRBV13 and J usage is TRBJ2-2; TRBD1 matches 9 bases. There are 17 residues in the CDR3. V shed 5 bases, J shed 6 bases, and the junction held 13 bases outside the gene matches. The V gene's germline CDR1 is PRHDT and CDR2 FYEKMQ (reference sequence). CDR3 sequence: CASSRAPGQGTAGELFF. The CDR3 nucleotides are TGTGCCAGCAGCCGAGCCCCCGGACAGGGGACGGCCGGGGAGCTGTTTTTT.

This chain links TRBV7-9 with TRBJ1-3; no definite D call. This CDR3 is 12 amino acids long. Trimming pared 5 bases from V and 2 bases from J, leaving 4 bases between. Germline CDR1 and CDR2: SEHNR and FQNEAQ (reference sequence). The CDR3 reads CASSPPGNTIYF. The CDR3 region has the DNA TGTGCCAGCAGCCCCCCTGGAAACACCATATATTTT. Combining the CDR3 with reference TRBV7-9 and TRBJ1-3 gives the whole variable domain DTGVSQNPRHKITKRGQNVTFRCDPISEHNRLYWYRQTLGQGPEFLTYFQNEAQLEKSRLLSDRFSAERPKGSFSTLEIQRTEQGDSAMYLCASSPPGNTIYFGEGSWLTVV.